The 24 T cell receptor beta chains below were found in one sample sequenced in a study of blood T cell repertoires in COVID-19. The protocol was immunoSEQ multiplex PCR, while the TCRdb copy is restricted to in-frame clones and leaves out a portion. The sample consists of 150,000 to 200,000 clones, roughly nine tenths of them appearing once. Sequenced input: peripheral blood. These receptors came from a woman of 80 years or more in a cohort sampled during active or convalescent COVID-19.

This rearrangement joins TRBV19 to TRBJ1-1; TRBD1 matches at 11 bases. The germline V gene has CDR1 LNHDA and CDR2 SQIVND (reference sequence). The CDR3 length is 15 residues. V lost 5 bases and J lost 4; bases outside the gene matches: 6. The CDR3 DNA follows: TGTGCCAGTAGTGGGGGACAGGGGGTGAGCACTGAAGCTTTCTTT. This sequence encodes CASSGGQGVSTEAFF.

The gene calls are TRBV10-2 and TRBJ1-1; 7 nucleotides align to TRBD1. The CDR3 length is 15 residues. CDR1 and CDR2 from the germline V gene are WSHSY and SAAADI. Losses at the gene ends were 2 bases for V and 3 bases for J; bases not matched to a gene: 6. CDR3 in amino acids: CASSESPGGDTEAFF. DNA for the CDR3: TGCGCCAGCAGTGAGAGTCCAGGGGGAGACACTGAAGCTTTCTTT.

This clone was recorded a few times. This sequence joins TRBV7-2 and TRBJ1-5; TRBD1 is a possible D gene (6 bases). Trimming took off 1 base at V and 1 base at J, with 8 bases between the two ends. This CDR3 is 15 amino acids long. From germline, CDR1 is SGHTA and CDR2 FQGNSA. The CDR3 DNA is TGTGCCAGCAGCTTAGTAGGGACAAGCAATCAGCCCCAGCATTTT. Its protein is CASSLVGTSNQPQHF.

The chain is built from TRBV4-3 and TRBJ2-2, with a tentative D call TRBD2 (5 bases). Germline-derived CDR1 and CDR2 are LGHNA and YSLEER. The CDR3 is 16 amino acids. Trimming left V 0 bases short and J 2 bases short, with 10 bases between. CDR3 nucleotides: TGCGCCAGCAGCCAAGAGGCAAGCGGAAACACCGGGGAGCTGTTTTTT. Amino acids: CASSQEASGNTGELFF.

This clone is a singleton in its sample. The CDR3 loop is CASSLAAGGTNQPQHF. The DNA for the CDR3 is TGTGCCAGCAGCTTAGCGGCAGGGGGTACTAATCAGCCCCAGCATTTT. The chain carries TRBV7-2 and TRBJ1-5; 7 positions match TRBD1. The CDR3 runs to 16 residues. With 0 bases clipped from V and 4 bases from J, the junction kept 6 bases outside the gene matches. Germline loops: CDR1 SGHTA, CDR2 FQGNSA.

V usage is TRBV18 and J usage is TRBJ2-7, with D maybe TRBD1 (6 bases). V was clipped by 3 bases and J by 2 bases, with 11 bases between them. The CDR3 runs to 14 residues. CDR1 is KGHSH, CDR2 LQKENI, per germline. CDR3 bases: TGTGCCAGCTCACCCCCGGGACAAGCCTACGAGCAGTACTTC. Protein sequence: CASSPPGQAYEQYF.

The chain uses TRBV5-6 and TRBJ1-2, with D unresolved. This CDR3 has 15 amino acids. Germline lookup yields CDR1 SGHDT and CDR2 YYEEEE. V shed 0 bases and J shed 6 bases, with 15 bases lying between them. The CDR3 region has the DNA TGTGCCAGCAGCTTGGACCCGACTTCTCGGGATGGCTACACCTTC. Amino acids: CASSLDPTSRDGYTF.

V is TRBV6-6 and J is TRBJ2-7; 8 nucleotides align to TRBD1. CDR3 length: 14 residues. Trimming took 8 bases from V and 1 from J; bases not matched to a gene: 7. Looked up from germline, CDR1 is MNHNY and CDR2 is SVGAGI (reference sequence). CDR3 DNA sequence: TGTGCCAGCCACCGGGACAGGCCGTCCTACGAGCAGTACGTC. Protein sequence: CASHRDRPSYEQYV.

This sequence joins TRBV30 and TRBJ1-4; D is undetermined. CDR1 is GTSNPN and CDR2 is SVGIG in the germline V gene (reference sequence). This CDR3 has 11 amino acids. V was shortened by 5 bases and J by 8 bases, with 9 bases between the two germline ends. CDR3 sequence (DNA): TGTGCCTGGTCTCTTTTGGAAAAACTGTTTTTT. Translating it yields CAWSLLEKLFF.

This chain joins TRBV5-1 and TRBJ2-2; D gene uncertain. The CDR3 length is 13 residues. Germline CDR1 reads SGHRS; CDR2 reads YFSETQ. V lost 7 bases, J lost 3 bases, and 10 bases lay in between. This CDR3 is CASRVSDTGELFF. The CDR3, as DNA: TGCGCCAGCCGGGTTTCGGACACCGGGGAGCTGTTTTTT.

The chain joins TRBV18 to TRBJ2-1; D remains ambiguous. CDR3 length equals 11 residues. Germline V gene data show CDR1 as KGHSH and CDR2 as LQKENI. Deletions cut 4 bases from V and 5 bases from J, with 3 bases between. The CDR3 loop reads CASSRDNEQFF. The CDR3 DNA reads TGTGCCAGCTCACGAGACAATGAGCAGTTCTTC.

The chain uses TRBV27 and TRBJ1-2, with unresolved D. The CDR3 runs to 15 residues. The germline V gene encodes CDR1 MNHEY and CDR2 SMNVEV (reference sequence). V was trimmed by 1 base and J by 8 bases, leaving 17 bases between them. CDR3 in DNA: TGTGCCAGCAGTTTATATCAGGACCCTCCTAGCGGCTACACCTTC. Its translation: CASSLYQDPPSGYTF.

The CDR3 nucleotides are TGTGCCTGGCTTGGAGGGCCCGGGACTGAAGCTTTCTTT. The encoded protein is CAWLGGPGTEAFF. This sequence joins TRBV30 and TRBJ1-1; D remains unclear. CDR1 GTSNPN and CDR2 SVGIG come from the germline V gene (reference sequence). CDR3 length: 13 amino acids. Deletions cut 5 bases from V and 5 bases from J, with 15 bases between.

The genes are TRBV5-1 and TRBJ2-1; D may be TRBD2 (6 bases). The CDR3 contains 15 residues. From germline, CDR1 is SGHRS and CDR2 YFSETQ. The V end lost 0 bases, the J end lost 8 bases, and 15 bases lay between the germline ends. CDR3 amino acids: CASSLAGSSWYEQFF. The CDR3 nucleotides read TGCGCCAGCAGCTTGGCCGGGAGCTCGTGGTATGAGCAGTTCTTC.

The chain joins TRBV28 to TRBJ1-2; possible D gene TRBD1, 6 bases. This CDR3 is built from 17 residues. The V end was cut by 2 bases, the J end by 4 bases, with 20 bases between. Looked up from germline, CDR1 is MDHEN and CDR2 is SYDVKM. The CDR3 DNA follows: TGTGCCAGCAGTTTAGGGGGGGCGTTAACACAAGGCTATGGCTACACCTTC. Translation: CASSLGGALTQGYGYTF.

The chain uses TRBV18 and TRBJ1-5; 7 nucleotides match TRBD1. Germline CDR1 reads KGHSH; CDR2 reads LQKENI. The CDR3 runs to 15 residues. V shed 6 bases and J 1 base; nucleotides not matched to a gene: 6. The CDR3 spells CASSSQGQSNQPQHF. The CDR3 DNA reads TGTGCCAGCTCCTCACAGGGACAGAGCAATCAGCCCCAGCATTTT. Based on the CDR3 plus reference TRBV18 and TRBJ1-5, the full variable domain is NAGVMQNPRHLVRRRGQEARLRCSPMKGHSHVYWYRQLPEEGLKFMVYLQKENIIDESGMPKERFSAEFPKEGPSILRIQQVVRGDSAAYFCASSSQGQSNQPQHFGDGTRLSIL.

The chain combines TRBV5-4 with TRBJ1-2, with 9 positions matching TRBD1. Trimming at V came to 4 bases and at J to 3 bases, leaving 1 base not matched to a gene. CDR1 is SGHNT, CDR2 YYREEE, per germline (reference sequence). There are 13 residues in the CDR3. CDR3 residues: CASSGDRDYGYTF. CDR3 coding DNA: TGTGCCAGCAGCGGGGACAGGGACTATGGCTACACCTTC. The full variable domain, its missing parts supplied by reference TRBV5-4 and TRBJ1-2, is ETGVTQSPTHLIKTRGQQVTLRCSSQSGHNTVSWYQQALGQGPQFIFQYYREEENGRGNFPPRFSGLQFPNYSSELNVNALELDDSALYLCASSGDRDYGYTFGSGTRLTVV.

The V and J genes are TRBV5-1 and TRBJ2-7, with 10 nucleotides matching TRBD1. The germline V gene encodes CDR1 SGHRS and CDR2 YFSETQ. The CDR3 totals 15 residues. Trimming at V came to 0 bases and at J to 3 bases, leaving 3 bases not matched to a gene. In DNA, the CDR3 is TGCGCCAGCAGCTTGGGGGACAGGGGCTACTACGAGCAGTACGTC. This encodes CASSLGDRGYYEQYV.

V gene TRBV28 combines with J gene TRBJ2-1; 12 bases line up with TRBD2. The junction had 11 bases not matched to a gene; V was cut back by 11 bases and J by 12 bases. The CDR3 spans 13 residues. CDR1 and CDR2 from the germline V gene are MDHEN and SYDVKM. The CDR3 reads CAGRTSGESRQFF. For the CDR3, the DNA is TGTGCCGGTCGGACTAGCGGGGAGTCTCGGCAGTTCTTC.

The J gene is TRBJ2-7, the V gene TRBV10-3; 8 nucleotides agree with TRBD1. The CDR3 is 15 amino acids. V shed 1 base, J shed 3 bases, and the junction held 5 bases outside the gene matches. Germline V gene sequence: CDR1 ENHRY, CDR2 SYGVKD. The CDR3 loop reads CAISELFRGHYEQYV. DNA of the CDR3: TGTGCCATCAGTGAGTTGTTCAGGGGGCACTACGAGCAGTACGTC.

The chain joins TRBV19 to TRBJ2-4; weak D call: TRBD1 (6 bases). CDR3 length: 15 amino acids. Germline loops: CDR1 LNHDA, CDR2 SQIVND (reference sequence). Trimming shortened V by 5 bases and J by 3 bases, and 14 bases separated the two germline ends. The CDR3 DNA is TGTGCCAGTAGTTTCAGACAGGTGGACAAAAACATTCAGTACTTC. It is translated as CASSFRQVDKNIQYF.

This clone appeared a single time. This rearrangement joins TRBV29-1 to TRBJ1-1; D remains ambiguous. V dropped 3 bases and J dropped 5 bases, with 7 bases sitting between them. CDR1 and CDR2 from the germline V gene are SQVTM and ANQGSEA. This CDR3 is 11 amino acids long. The CDR3 sequence: CSVDGHTEAFF. The CDR3 DNA sequence: TGCAGCGTTGACGGTCATACTGAAGCTTTCTTT.

In DNA, the CDR3 is TGTGCCTGGAGTGTACTGGGACAGGTAGAGGAAGCTTTCTTT. Protein sequence: CAWSVLGQVEEAFF. The chain carries TRBV30 and TRBJ1-1; 8 nucleotides align to TRBD1. The CDR3 covers 14 residues. J lost 8 bases, V lost 0 bases, and 8 bases had no gene match. Germline V CDR1 and CDR2: GTSNPN, SVGIG (reference sequence).

This clone has just a few counts. The CDR3 DNA is TGTGCCAGCAGCCACGACCGATTTGACAGGGATCACGAGCAGTACTTC. It is translated as CASSHDRFDRDHEQYF. The chain has TRBV7-8 and TRBJ2-7, with 7 positions matching TRBD1. This CDR3 has 16 amino acids. CDR1 and CDR2 (germline): SGHVS, FQNEAQ. J was trimmed by 5 bases and V by 5 bases; bases with no gene match: 15.